A single count supports the clone carrying this TCR beta chain. Its antigen is not known. The data originate from a study of beta chain features in type 1 diabetes. The investigators reverse transcribed all of the isolated RNA, so they sequenced expressed TCRB transcripts. Assay: immunoSEQ multiplex PCR; the TCRdb copy retains only in-frame clones and omits some. This sample carries hundreds of thousands of clones, over 65% of them seen once, and the ten largest clones take approximately 0.05%. Broader study findings: Type 1 diabetes patients had fewer VDJ junction insertions and more deletions.

The sequenced sample was naive CD4+ T cells from blood. The receptor was derived from a young man in good health.

The CDR3 sequence is CASSAWDRGQETQYF. The DNA for the CDR3 is TGTGCCAGCTCCGCCTGGGACAGGGGTCAGGAGACCCAGTACTTC. The chain carries TRBV18 and TRBJ2-5; 10 bases align to TRBD1. The CDR3 loop spans 15 amino acids. After removal of 6 bases from V and 5 bases from J, the junction contained 9 bases not matched to a gene. CDR1 and CDR2 from the germline V gene are KGHSH and LQKENI.